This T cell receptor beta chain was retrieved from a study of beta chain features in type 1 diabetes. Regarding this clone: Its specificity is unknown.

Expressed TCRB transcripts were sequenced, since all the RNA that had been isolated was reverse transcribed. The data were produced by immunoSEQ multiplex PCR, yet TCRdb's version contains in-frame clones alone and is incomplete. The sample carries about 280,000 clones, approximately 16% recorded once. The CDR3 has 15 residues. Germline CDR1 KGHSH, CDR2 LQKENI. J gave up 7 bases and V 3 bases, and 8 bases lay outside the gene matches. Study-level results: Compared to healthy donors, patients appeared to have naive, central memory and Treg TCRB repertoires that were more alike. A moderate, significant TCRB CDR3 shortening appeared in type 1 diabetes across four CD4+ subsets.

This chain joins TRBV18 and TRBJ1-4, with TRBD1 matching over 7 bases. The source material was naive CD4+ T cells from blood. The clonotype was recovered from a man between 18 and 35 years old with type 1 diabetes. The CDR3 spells CASSPTGESGEKLFF. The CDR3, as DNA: TGTGCCAGCTCACCTACAGGGGAATCGGGTGAAAAACTGTTTTTT.